What follows are 19 T cell receptor beta chains derived from one specimen sequenced in a study of human thymus T cells. The protocol was immunoSEQ multiplex PCR, while the TCRdb copy is restricted to in-frame clones and leaves out a portion. The data contain more than 45,000 clones, approximately 93% of them singletons. The sequenced sample was blood. These receptors were obtained from a boy younger than two with a congenital heart defect but otherwise immunologically healthy.

This chain joins TRBV7-9 and TRBJ1-2; the D is unclear. The CDR3 extends over 12 amino acids. Germline CDR1 and CDR2: SEHNR and FQNEAQ (reference sequence). The V end was cut by 5 bases, the J end by 6 bases, with 10 bases between. The CDR3 nucleotides read TGTGCCAGCAGCGGGAGTGCCAATGGCTACACCTTC. Translation gives CASSGSANGYTF.

The rearrangement uses TRBV2 and TRBJ1-1; D unresolved. V was cut by 2 bases and J by 1 base, with 8 bases left in between. The CDR3 is made up of 14 amino acids. Germline-derived CDR1 and CDR2 are SNHLY and FYNNEI. The CDR3 region is CASSEWRSNTEAFF. In DNA form, the CDR3 reads TGTGCCAGCAGTGAATGGCGCTCGAACACTGAAGCTTTCTTT.

This sequence joins TRBV5-1 and TRBJ2-5; no clear D. Trimming took 1 base from V and 0 from J, leaving 13 bases between them. The CDR3 has 16 amino acids. Germline CDR1 is SGHRS and CDR2 is YFSETQ. CDR3 DNA sequence: TGCGCCAGCAGCTTGACCAGTACCGGAGACCAAGAGACCCAGTACTTC. Protein product: CASSLTSTGDQETQYF. Looking up the rest from reference TRBV5-1 and TRBJ2-5 gives the full variable domain: KAGVTQTPRYLIKTRGQQVTLSCSPISGHRSVSWYQQTPGQGLQFLFEYFSETQRNKGNFPGRFSGRQFSNSRSEMNVSTLELGDSALYLCASSLTSTGDQETQYFGPGTRLLVL.

The rearrangement joins TRBV7-2 to TRBJ2-7; 8 bases line up with TRBD1. This CDR3 is 16 amino acids long. V was clipped by 2 bases and J by 2 bases; unmatched bases: 8. Per germline, CDR1 SGHTA and CDR2 FQGNSA. CDR3 amino acids: CASSLRNRGDTYEQYF. Here the CDR3 DNA reads TGTGCCAGCAGCTTACGGAACAGGGGGGATACCTACGAGCAGTACTTC.

The table lists this clone with a count of one. The rearrangement joins TRBV30 to TRBJ1-1; TRBD1 might be the D (5 bases). The V gene's germline CDR1 is GTSNPN and CDR2 SVGIG (reference sequence). The CDR3 loop spans 15 amino acids. Trimming removed 4 bases from V and 4 bases from J, with 19 bases in between. The CDR3 region has the DNA TGTGCCTGGACTCTACTACGGGGGATGACCACTGAAGCTTTCTTT. This translates into CAWTLLRGMTTEAFF.

V and J are TRBV29-1 and TRBJ1-5; TRBD1 might be the D (6 bases). The V gene lost 6 bases and the J gene lost 5 bases, with 14 bases spanning the gap. CDR1 and CDR2 (germline): SQVTM, ANQGSEA. This CDR3 contains 13 residues. The CDR3 region is CSVPRQDYQPQHF. CDR3 bases: TGCAGCGTGCCTAGACAGGACTATCAGCCCCAGCATTTT.

The CDR3 coding sequence is TGCGCCAGCAGCCAAAGACTAGCGGGGGGCACCGGGGAGCTGTTTTTT. Its translation is CASSQRLAGGTGELFF. The V gene is TRBV4-3, the J gene TRBJ2-2; 13 bases are a match to TRBD2. The germline gives CDR1 LGHNA, CDR2 YSLEER. The trim removed 2 bases at V and 4 bases at J, leaving 1 base unmatched. The CDR3 loop spans 16 amino acids.

In this sample, this clone turned up once. V gene TRBV6-1 combines with J gene TRBJ1-4; 7 bases are a match to TRBD1. Germline values: CDR1 MNHNS, CDR2 SASEGT. V was pared by 4 bases and J by 2 bases, with 10 bases of the junction left unmatched. The CDR3 runs 17 residues. The CDR3 DNA follows: TGTGCCAGCAGTGCCAATTTCGGACAGGCGACTAATGAAAAACTGTTTTTT. Its protein is CASSANFGQATNEKLFF.

With respect to this clone: One junction end does not reproduce the germline sequence, and a read error may be involved. Here the CDR3 DNA reads TGTGCCAGCAGAGAAGGGACTAGCGGGGGAGATACGCAGTATTTT. This gives the protein CASREGTSGGDTQYF. The V call is TRBV6-1, the J call TRBJ2-3; TRBD2 aligns across 14 bases. This CDR3 spans 15 amino acids. Germline V gives CDR1 MNHNS, CDR2 SASEGT.

J is TRBJ1-2 and V is TRBV6-5, with D perhaps TRBD1 (5 bases). Germline V gene sequence: CDR1 MNHEY, CDR2 SVGAGI. Trimming took off 6 bases at V and 4 bases at J, with 12 bases between the two ends. The CDR3 consists of 13 residues. CDR3 in amino acids: CASRTAPIYGYTF. In DNA form, the CDR3 reads TGTGCCAGCAGGACAGCTCCTATCTATGGCTACACCTTC.

This chain connects TRBV6-6 to TRBJ1-5; the D gene is possibly TRBD1 (5 bases). Germline V gives CDR1 MNHNY, CDR2 SVGAGI (reference sequence). The V end lost 6 bases, the J end lost 8 bases, and 17 bases lay between the germline ends. This CDR3 region has 14 residues. CDR3 sequence (DNA): TGTGCCAGCAGATACAGACAGCCCACCGAGCCCCAGCATTTT. It translates to CASRYRQPTEPQHF.

The genes are TRBV28 and TRBJ2-1; 10 positions agree with TRBD2. The junction had 6 bases not matched to a gene; V was cut back by 7 bases and J by 6 bases. The CDR3 has 14 residues. The germline gives CDR1 MDHEN, CDR2 SYDVKM. CDR3 sequence (DNA): TGTGCCAGCAAAACAGCGGGAGGGCGCAATGAGCAGTTCTTC. Protein sequence: CASKTAGGRNEQFF.

V and J are TRBV18 and TRBJ2-7; D is possibly TRBD1 or TRBD2 (5 bases each). The V end lost 5 bases, the J end lost 7 bases, and 15 bases lay between the germline ends. Germline V CDR1 and CDR2: KGHSH, LQKENI. The CDR3 consists of 13 residues. Here the CDR3 DNA reads TGTGCCAGCTCAACACAAGGGGCGGGTGAGCAGTACTTC. Protein product: CASSTQGAGEQYF.

The V call is TRBV7-9, the J call TRBJ2-1, with a tentative D call TRBD2 (5 bases). This CDR3 is built from 16 residues. V was pared by 0 bases and J by 5 bases, with 14 bases between. CDR1 and CDR2 (germline): SEHNR, FQNEAQ (reference sequence). The CDR3 DNA follows: TGTGCCAGCAGCTTAGCGCTGAGGGTAAGGGACAATGAGCAGTTCTTC. Encoded protein: CASSLALRVRDNEQFF.

The chain is built from TRBV12-5 and TRBJ1-1, with a possible D match to TRBD1 (6 bases). Trimming cost V 7 bases and J 2 bases, with 11 bases left between them. This CDR3 contains 13 residues. The germline gives CDR1 LGHNT, CDR2 FRNRAP. The CDR3 nucleotides read TGTGCTAGTGACCTGACAGGAAACACTGAAGCTTTCTTT. Its translation: CASDLTGNTEAFF. Using reference TRBV12-5 and TRBJ1-1 for the parts outside the CDR3, the full variable domain is DARVTQTPRHKVTEMGQEVTMRCQPILGHNTVFWYRQTMMQGLELLAYFRNRAPLDDSGMPKDRFSAEMPDATLATLKIQPSEPRDSAVYFCASDLTGNTEAFFGQGTRLTVV.

CDR3 in amino acids: CASRLVGLGFGELFF. The CDR3 DNA sequence: TGTGCAAGTCGCTTAGTGGGACTAGGTTTCGGGGAGCTGTTTTTT. The gene calls are TRBV12-2 and TRBJ2-2; the table's D call, TRBD2, has no DNA check behind it. TRBV12-2 is a pseudogene locus. CDR3 length: 15 residues.

Note on this clone: The junction shows a germline mismatch at one end, possibly a read error. The chain recombines TRBV7-9 with TRBJ2-7; 8 bases agree with TRBD1. This CDR3 region has 16 residues. Germline CDR1 is SEHNR and CDR2 is FQNEAQ (reference sequence). CDR3 amino acids: CSVRSPRTGPDYEQYF. As DNA, the CDR3 is TGCTCTGTGAGGTCCCCCCGGACAGGGCCAGACTACGAGCAGTACTTC.

The chain links TRBV2 to TRBJ2-7; a weak D match, TRBD1 (5 bases). This CDR3 contains 15 residues. CDR1 is SNHLY and CDR2 is FYNNEI in the germline V gene. Trimming took 1 base from V and 0 from J, leaving 10 bases between them. DNA of the CDR3: TGTGCCAGCAGTGAAGTAATGGACAACTCCTACGAGCAGTACTTC. This encodes CASSEVMDNSYEQYF. The full variable domain, with the rest looked up from reference TRBV2 and TRBJ2-7, is EPEVTQTPSHQVTQMGQEVILRCVPISNHLYFYWYRQILGQKVEFLVSFYNNEISEKSEIFDDQFSVERPDGSNFTLKIRSTKLEDSAMYFCASSEVMDNSYEQYFGPGTRLTVT.

This chain links TRBV9 with TRBJ2-1, with 8 positions matching TRBD2. J gave up 9 bases and V 0 bases, and 8 bases lay outside the gene matches. CDR3 length equals 15 residues. Germline lookup yields CDR1 SGDLS and CDR2 YYNGEE. CDR3 amino acids: CASSVDPGLAGEQFF. CDR3 nucleotides: TGTGCCAGCAGCGTAGACCCCGGACTAGCCGGTGAGCAGTTCTTC.